These 11 T cell receptor beta chains were sequenced from one sample in a study of cytomegalovirus exposure and HLA in healthy donors. Researchers ran the PCR with 60 Vbeta and 13 Jbeta primers. Clones were read by immunoSEQ multiplex PCR, and TCRdb kept only the in-frame ones, dropping some. Its table lists about 46,000 clones. The sequenced sample was PBMCs. All receptors come from a woman in her thirties or forties in good health and CMV-seronegative.

This chain connects TRBV6-1 to TRBJ2-7; 7 bases fit TRBD1. CDR1 MNHNS and CDR2 SASEGT come from the germline V gene. The CDR3 is made up of 15 amino acids. J gave up 5 bases and V 7 bases, and 14 bases lay outside the gene matches. The CDR3 region is CASTIRSGGMDEQYF. The CDR3 DNA follows: TGTGCCAGCACTATCCGGTCAGGGGGTATGGACGAGCAGTACTTC.

The J gene is TRBJ2-1, the V gene TRBV6-5; D is perhaps TRBD2 (5 bases). Germline loops: CDR1 MNHEY, CDR2 SVGAGI. This CDR3 has 15 residues. Trimming stripped 6 bases from V and 7 bases from J, with 19 bases between. The CDR3 here is CASSRGGYGTNEQFF. CDR3 DNA: TGTGCCAGCAGCCGGGGTGGTTACGGAACAAATGAGCAGTTCTTC.

The V and J genes are TRBV14 and TRBJ2-5; a possible D gene is TRBD2 (6 bases). Germline CDR1 is SGHDN and CDR2 is FVKESK. V lost 1 base and J 0 bases, leaving 18 bases between the germline ends. This CDR3 comprises 18 residues. The CDR3 here is CASSQALISGPYQETQYF. CDR3 sequence (DNA): TGTGCCAGCAGCCAAGCGTTGATAAGCGGGCCGTACCAAGAGACCCAGTACTTC.

This rearrangement joins TRBV10-3 to TRBJ1-2; perhaps TRBD1 as D (6 bases). Trimming shortened V by 4 bases and J by 7 bases, and 13 bases separated the two germline ends. CDR1 ENHRY and CDR2 SYGVKD come from the germline V gene. The CDR3 runs to 13 residues. The CDR3 protein is CAISGENRAGYTF. The CDR3 region has the DNA TGTGCCATCAGTGGGGAAAACAGGGCTGGCTACACCTTC.

The chain couples TRBV13 to TRBJ2-7; 7 bases are a match to TRBD1. Germline values: CDR1 PRHDT, CDR2 FYEKMQ (reference sequence). The ends lost 5 bases at V and 3 bases at J; junction bases unmatched: 10. This CDR3 region has 15 residues. CDR3 residues: CASSPDPGTDYEQYF. The CDR3 DNA reads TGTGCCAGCAGCCCTGATCCCGGGACAGACTACGAGCAGTACTTC.

CDR3 residues: CASSEAGIAGGLSTDTQYF. The DNA of the CDR3 is TGTGCCAGCAGTGAAGCGGGCATAGCGGGAGGGCTCAGCACAGATACGCAGTATTTT. The chain links TRBV2 to TRBJ2-3; 11 bases map to TRBD2. There are 19 residues in the CDR3. The germline V gene encodes CDR1 SNHLY and CDR2 FYNNEI. The V segment lost 0 bases and the J segment 0 bases; nucleotides outside the gene matches: 8.

The chain couples TRBV25-1 to TRBJ2-5; D is ambiguous. Germline-derived CDR1 and CDR2 are MGHDK and SYGVNS. With 4 bases removed from V and 4 bases from J, the gap between germline ends came to 13 bases. The CDR3 is 14 residues long. The CDR3 sequence: CASSVLKAGETQYF. CDR3 in DNA: TGTGCCAGCAGTGTCCTTAAAGCCGGAGAGACCCAGTACTTC. The full variable domain, in which reference TRBV25-1 and TRBJ2-5 provide the parts outside the CDR3, is EADIYQTPRYLVIGTGKKITLECSQTMGHDKMYWYQQDPGMELHLIHYSYGVNSTEKGDLSSESTVSRIRTEHFPLTLESARPSHTSQYLCASSVLKAGETQYFGPGTRLLVL.

The chain combines TRBV29-1 with TRBJ1-2; D call uncertain. V lost 1 base and J lost 10, with 16 bases in between. The V gene's germline CDR1 is SQVTM and CDR2 ANQGSEA. The CDR3 is made up of 13 amino acids. Here the CDR3 reads CSVEGSAGLDYTF. CDR3 sequence (DNA): TGCAGCGTTGAAGGGTCGGCAGGACTTGACTACACCTTC.

The chain couples TRBV5-1 to TRBJ1-3; D unresolved. With 0 bases removed from V and 0 bases from J, the gap between germline ends came to 7 bases. This CDR3 comprises 15 residues. The germline gives CDR1 SGHRS, CDR2 YFSETQ. CDR3 region: CASSLDSHSGNTIYF. The CDR3 nucleotides are TGCGCCAGCAGCTTGGACAGTCACTCTGGAAACACCATATATTTT.

The J gene is TRBJ2-1, the V gene TRBV9; possible D gene TRBD1, 6 bases. The CDR3 covers 15 residues. V was shortened by 0 bases and J by 5 bases, with 12 bases between the two germline ends. Germline CDR1 SGDLS, CDR2 YYNGEE. CDR3: CASSVATGQNNEQFF. DNA of the CDR3: TGTGCCAGCAGCGTAGCTACCGGACAGAACAATGAGCAGTTCTTC. Looking up the rest from reference TRBV9 and TRBJ2-1 gives the full variable domain: DSGVTQTPKHLITATGQRVTLRCSPRSGDLSVYWYQQSLDQGLQFLIQYYNGEERAKGNILERFSAQQFPDLHSELNLSSLELGDSALYFCASSVATGQNNEQFFGPGTRLTVL.

J is TRBJ2-7 and V is TRBV4-3; D is ambiguous. Trimming took off 0 bases at V and 0 bases at J, with 12 bases between the two ends. The CDR3 is 16 amino acids. Looked up from germline, CDR1 is LGHNA and CDR2 is YSLEER. The chain's CDR3 is CASSQDLTASSYEQYF. The CDR3 coding sequence is TGCGCCAGCAGCCAAGATCTCACAGCCAGCTCCTACGAGCAGTACTTC.